This record covers a single T cell receptor (beta chain). This clone was observed many times. It has no known antigen specificity. There are no base qualities to consult, and no much larger clone falls within one base. On the day of marrow donation, related bone marrow donors gave peripheral blood samples. Peripheral blood and bone marrow mononuclear cells were isolated by Ficoll-Hypaque density centrifugation and were cryopreserved. CDR1 is given as SNHLY and CDR2 as FYNNEI, both from the germline V gene. The germline ends are 18 bases apart after V is trimmed by 5 bases and J by 2 bases. The CDR3, from cysteine to phenylalanine, totals 16 residues. The CDR3 DNA has 48 bases and is translated from base 1. The sample originates from a study of T cells after posttransplantation cyclophosphamide (dated by TCRdb to about 2016). In the study overall: Using TRB sequencing, the study followed how the T cell repertoire rebuilt after myeloablative bone marrow transplantation with posttransplantation cyclophosphamide given as GVHD prophylaxis. TRB sequencing was also done on up to roughly 3 additional blood samples from 2 to 5.2 years after transplant in 3 patients, and on pretransplant blood from a handful of patients. Public TRB sequences were queried against a database of over 3,600 sequences associated with responses to pathogens, tumor antigens, self-antigens and alloantigens. TRA and TRB clonality were tightly correlated in roughly ten samples, so subsequent TCR analyses focused on TRB only. Blood from all 30 or so PTCy patients who had 1-year posttransplant specimens underwent TRB sequencing. Antigen receptor sequencing was done on samples from roughly 38 PTCy-treated patients and from over 15 related bone marrow donors of those patients. Results and caveats for the whole study, not just this receptor: Donor-recipient similarity was low at 1-2 months but rose over the first year, and later blood repertoires were often dominated by donor CD8+ memory clones. The TRB repertoires of T cells infiltrating skin or GI tract showed only limited overlap with the TRB repertoires of T cells in blood. Across under 50 patients, recipient CMV seropositivity and CMV reactivation were highly associated with TRB clonality; PTCy diversity was similar to CNI/methotrexate controls.

Genomic DNA was the input for TRB sequencing, which was run either with the immunoSEQ assay at survey resolution or with the hsTCRB kit. As for the authors' bioinformatics: Initial read processing used immunoSEQ software, and repertoire analyses used the LymphoSeq R package. Clonality was computed as 1 minus normalized Shannon entropy, and a Gini coefficient was also calculated for each TRB dataset. Phenotypes of unsorted samples were inferred by mapping TRB sequences from sorted subsets of the recipient or donor onto the same recipient's unsorted samples. TCRdb limited this immuneACCESS table to in-frame rearrangements with V and J called. A share of clones is missing; checked studies link under half to unresolved V genes, and the rest is unexplained. V and J calls plus clone size are reproduced from that table; the DNA served to infer D and trimming. Across this sample, tens of thousands of clones were tabulated and none appeared just once. The top ten constitute 6.7% of the sample.

Sequencing was carried out using PBMCs. The clonotype was recovered from a woman between 45 and 65 years old in good health and a related stem cell transplant donor. The chain couples TRBV2 to TRBJ1-1; the D gene is perhaps TRBD1, on 5 matching bases. The sequenced DNA: TGTGCCAGCAGTCTCCTACCGGAAGGGGTCAACACTGAAGCTTTCTTT. Translation gives CASSLLPEGVNTEAFF. The variable domain in full, with residues beyond the CDR3 obtained from the reference TRBV2 and TRBJ1-1 genes, is EPEVTQTPSHQVTQMGQEVILRCVPISNHLYFYWYRQILGQKVEFLVSFYNNEISEKSEIFDDQFSVERPDGSNFTLKIRSTKLEDSAMYFCASSLLPEGVNTEAFFGQGTRLTVV.